A selection of T cell receptor beta chains follows, all from one sample in a study of blood T cell repertoires in COVID-19. This table comes from immunoSEQ multiplex PCR, and its TCRdb copy is limited to in-frame clones, with some not included. The sample shows roughly 220,000 clones, 70% to 90% of them seen only once. Sequences were obtained from PBMCs or T cells enriched from blood (not recorded which). These receptors were collected from a woman between 45 and 60 years old with acute COVID-19. Both conserved end residues are part of each CDR3. The D gene is left open where the match is weak. Size values are once, few and many counts, or a class for expanded clones, and some rows have none.

CDR3	DNA	size	V	J	D
CASSTKTEAFF	TGCGCCAGCAGTACTAAAACTGAAGCTTTCTTT	-	TRBV10-1	TRBJ1-1	-
CAWATPGLAAYEQYF	TGTGCCTGGGCGACCCCGGGACTGGCCGCCTACGAGCAGTACTTC	few	TRBV30	TRBJ2-7	-
CASSRSSRREKLFF	TGTGCCAGCAGCCGGTCGTCCCGGAGGGAAAAACTGTTTTTT	-	TRBV28	TRBJ1-4	-
CSARRVGTEAFF	TGCAGCGCAAGGAGGGTCGGCACTGAAGCTTTCTTT	-	TRBV29-1	TRBJ1-1	-
CASSRGLAFEQYF	TGTGCCAGCAGTAGAGGACTAGCCTTCGAGCAGTACTTC	-	TRBV28	TRBJ2-7	TRBD2
CASSLTGDNEQFF	TGTGCCAGCAGCTTGACGGGAGACAATGAGCAGTTCTTC	many	TRBV7-9	TRBJ2-1	-
CASSPTWTGSTEAFF	TGCGCCAGCAGCCCAACCTGGACAGGGTCGACTGAAGCTTTCTTT	-	TRBV5-1	TRBJ1-1	TRBD1
CASSQQGYTEAFF	TGTGCCAGCAGCCAGCAGGGTTACACTGAAGCTTTCTTT	-	TRBV14	TRBJ1-1	-
CASSQDYGTGVFREAFF	TGTGCCAGCAGCCAAGATTACGGGACAGGGGTATTCCGTGAAGCTTTCTTT	-	TRBV4-2	TRBJ1-1	TRBD1
CASSPGSTSGYEQYF	TGCGCCAGCAGCCCCGGTTCGACTAGCGGCTACGAGCAGTACTTC	-	TRBV10-2	TRBJ2-7	TRBD2
CASSQTEGHQPQHF	TGTGCCAGCAGCCAAACGGAGGGACATCAGCCCCAGCATTTT	-	TRBV3-1/TRBV3-2	TRBJ1-5	-
CASSLVAGLYEQYF	TGTGCCAGCAGCTTAGTGGCAGGGCTATACGAGCAGTACTTC	-	TRBV7-9	TRBJ2-7	-
CASSSGTGGDEKLFF	TGTGCCAGCAGCTCTGGGACAGGGGGGGATGAAAAACTGTTTTTT	-	TRBV4-2	TRBJ1-4	TRBD1
CASSLEGNTEAFF	TGTGCCAGCAGCTTAGAGGGGAACACTGAAGCTTTCTTT	-	TRBV5-4	TRBJ1-1	-
CASRKGAGYQPQHF	TGTGCCAGCAGAAAGGGGGCGGGGTATCAGCCCCAGCATTTT	-	TRBV28	TRBJ1-5	TRBD1
CASSENSGRNPYEQYF	TGTGCCAGCAGCGAAAATAGCGGGAGAAATCCCTACGAGCAGTACTTC	few	TRBV7-8	TRBJ2-7	TRBD2
CASSYPPAGVEDTQYF	TGTGCCAGCAGTTACCCCCCAGCGGGAGTTGAAGATACGCAGTATTTT	-	TRBV6-6	TRBJ2-3	TRBD2
CASSLDRVGTEAFF	TGCGCCAGCAGCTTGGACAGGGTGGGTACTGAAGCTTTCTTT	-	TRBV5-1	TRBJ1-1	-
CASSQYGTSGTLGPDTQYF	TGCGCCAGCAGCCAATACGGGACTAGCGGGACCCTGGGGCCAGATACGCAGTATTTT	-	TRBV4-3	TRBJ2-3	TRBD2
CAWSVLGRGARYGYTF	TGTGCCTGGAGTGTACTTGGGCGGGGGGCGCGATATGGCTACACCTTC	-	TRBV30	TRBJ1-2	-
CASSSSREVYEQYF	TGTGCCAGCAGCTCATCGCGGGAGGTGTACGAGCAGTACTTC	-	TRBV7-2	TRBJ2-7	TRBD2
CATAPGQLTLRAFF	TGTGCCACCGCCCCGGGACAGCTTACACTGAGAGCTTTCTTT	-	TRBV28	TRBJ1-1	TRBD1
CASRGSSYEQYF	TGTGCCAGCAGGGGGAGCTCCTACGAGCAGTACTTC	-	TRBV6-5	TRBJ2-7	-
CASSVVDSLQQFF	TGTGCCAGCAGCGTAGTTGACTCCCTGCAGCAGTTCTTC	-	TRBV9	TRBJ2-1	-
CAWSQGGLNTEAFF	TGTGCCTGGAGCCAGGGAGGACTGAACACTGAAGCTTTCTTT	-	TRBV30	TRBJ1-1	-
CASSIWASGTYNEQFF	TGTGCCAGTAGTATTTGGGCTAGCGGGACCTACAATGAGCAGTTCTTC	-	TRBV19	TRBJ2-1	TRBD2
CASSLVGSHTDTQYF	TGTGCCAGCAGCTTAGTCGGGAGCCACACAGATACGCAGTATTTT	once	TRBV7-2	TRBJ2-3	-
CASSPETGPLQPQHF	TGTGCCAGCAGTCCAGAGACAGGACCCCTTCAGCCCCAGCATTTT	-	TRBV27	TRBJ1-5	-
CAFGGTDTQYF	TGTGCCTTTGGAGGCACAGATACGCAGTATTTT	-	TRBV30	TRBJ2-3	-
CSVSGQGTTEAFF	TGCAGCGTTTCGGGACAGGGGACCACTGAAGCTTTCTTT	-	TRBV29-1	TRBJ1-1	TRBD1
CATSDPTGSSYNEQFF	TGTGCCACCAGTGATCCGACAGGGAGCTCCTACAATGAGCAGTTCTTC	-	TRBV24-1	TRBJ2-1	TRBD1
CASNGSPPYEQYF	TGTGCCAGCAATGGGAGTCCACCCTACGAGCAGTACTTC	-	TRBV2	TRBJ2-7	-
CASSSSGSYNEQFF	TGTGCCAGCAGCTCAAGCGGGAGTTACAATGAGCAGTTCTTC	once	TRBV11-3	TRBJ2-1	TRBD2
CASSRSGIEAFF	TGTGCCAGCAGCCGTTCAGGGATTGAAGCTTTCTTT	-	TRBV7-9	TRBJ1-1	-
CASRLGHRQNTEAFF	TGTGCCAGCCGCCTCGGCCACAGACAGAACACTGAAGCTTTCTTT	few	TRBV19	TRBJ1-1	-
CASSLQMNTEAFF	TGTGCCAGCAGCTTACAAATGAACACTGAAGCTTTCTTT	once	TRBV7-3	TRBJ1-1	-
CASNAGTTGELFF	TGTGCCAGCAATGCGGGAACCACCGGGGAGCTGTTTTTT	-	TRBV12-3/TRBV12-4	TRBJ2-2	-
CASRGWDSATNEKLFF	TGTGCCAGCAGAGGATGGGACAGCGCAACTAATGAAAAACTGTTTTTT	-	TRBV27	TRBJ1-4	TRBD1
CASSLSQGGYGYTF	TGTGCCAGCAGCTTATCCCAGGGTGGCTATGGCTACACCTTC	-	TRBV7-2	TRBJ1-2	-
CASSQDWGLDTQYF	TGTGCCAGCAGCCAAGATTGGGGACTAGATACGCAGTATTTT	-	TRBV3-1/TRBV3-2	TRBJ2-3	-
CASSGIGQGVLDTQYF	TGCGCCAGCAGCGGAATAGGACAGGGCGTTTTAGATACGCAGTATTTT	-	TRBV5-1	TRBJ2-3	TRBD1